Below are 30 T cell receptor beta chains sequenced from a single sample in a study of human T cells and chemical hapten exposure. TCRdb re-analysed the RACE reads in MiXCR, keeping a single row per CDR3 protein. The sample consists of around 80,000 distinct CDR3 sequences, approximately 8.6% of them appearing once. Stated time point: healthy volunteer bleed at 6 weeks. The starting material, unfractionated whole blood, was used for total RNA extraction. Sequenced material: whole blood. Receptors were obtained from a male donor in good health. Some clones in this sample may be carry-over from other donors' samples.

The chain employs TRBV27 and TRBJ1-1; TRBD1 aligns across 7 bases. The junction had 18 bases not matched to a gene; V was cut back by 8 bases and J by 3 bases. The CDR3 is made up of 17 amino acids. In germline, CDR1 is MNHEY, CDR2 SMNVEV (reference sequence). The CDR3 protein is CASGFTGVAGPYTEAFF. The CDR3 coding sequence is TGTGCCAGCGGATTTACAGGGGTTGCTGGCCCGTACACTGAAGCTTTCTTT.

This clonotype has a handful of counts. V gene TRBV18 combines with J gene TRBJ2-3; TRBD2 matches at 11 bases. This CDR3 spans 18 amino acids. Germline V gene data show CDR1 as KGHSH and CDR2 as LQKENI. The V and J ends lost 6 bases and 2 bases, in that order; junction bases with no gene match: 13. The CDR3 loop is CASSLSGRARATTDTQYF. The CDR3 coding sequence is TGTGCCAGCTCCCTTAGCGGGAGGGCCAGGGCCACCACAGATACGCAGTATTTT.

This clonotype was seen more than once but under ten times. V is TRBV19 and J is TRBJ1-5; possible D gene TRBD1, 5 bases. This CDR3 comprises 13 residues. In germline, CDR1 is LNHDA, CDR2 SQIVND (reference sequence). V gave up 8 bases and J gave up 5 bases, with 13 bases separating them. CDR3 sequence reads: CASRSPGDQPQHF. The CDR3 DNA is TGTGCCAGTCGTTCCCCGGGGGATCAGCCCCAGCATTTT.

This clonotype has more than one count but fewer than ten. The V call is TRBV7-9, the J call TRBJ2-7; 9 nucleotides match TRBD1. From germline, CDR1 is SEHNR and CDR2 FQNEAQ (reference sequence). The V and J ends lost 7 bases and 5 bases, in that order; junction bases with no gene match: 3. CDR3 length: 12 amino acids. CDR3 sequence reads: CASTRQGDEQYF. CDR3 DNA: TGTGCCAGCACAAGACAGGGGGACGAGCAGTACTTC.

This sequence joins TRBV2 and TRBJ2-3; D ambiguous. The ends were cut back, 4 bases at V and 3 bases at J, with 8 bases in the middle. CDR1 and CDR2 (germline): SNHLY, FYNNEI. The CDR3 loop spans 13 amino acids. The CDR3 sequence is CASSAEKTDTQYF. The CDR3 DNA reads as TGTGCCAGCAGTGCCGAGAAAACAGATACGCAGTATTTT.

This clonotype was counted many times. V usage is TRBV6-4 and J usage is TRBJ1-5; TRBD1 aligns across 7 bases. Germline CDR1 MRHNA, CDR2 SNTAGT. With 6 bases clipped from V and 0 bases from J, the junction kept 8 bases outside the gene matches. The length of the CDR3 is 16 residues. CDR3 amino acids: CASSTRQGNSNQPQHF. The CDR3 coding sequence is TGTGCCAGCAGCACAAGACAGGGAAATAGCAATCAGCCCCAGCATTTT.

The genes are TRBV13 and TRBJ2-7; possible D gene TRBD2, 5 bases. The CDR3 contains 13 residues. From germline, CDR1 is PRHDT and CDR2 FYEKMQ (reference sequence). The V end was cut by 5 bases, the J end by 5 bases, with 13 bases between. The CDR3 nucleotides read TGTGCCAGCAGCACCAAGGGAGTCGACGAGCAGTACTTC. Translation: CASSTKGVDEQYF.

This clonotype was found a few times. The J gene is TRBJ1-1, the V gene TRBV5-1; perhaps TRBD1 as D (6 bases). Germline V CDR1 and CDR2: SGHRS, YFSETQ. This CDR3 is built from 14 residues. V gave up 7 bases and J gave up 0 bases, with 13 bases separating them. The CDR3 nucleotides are TGCGCCAGCCGGGGGGCAGATATGAACACTGAAGCTTTCTTT. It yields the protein CASRGADMNTEAFF.

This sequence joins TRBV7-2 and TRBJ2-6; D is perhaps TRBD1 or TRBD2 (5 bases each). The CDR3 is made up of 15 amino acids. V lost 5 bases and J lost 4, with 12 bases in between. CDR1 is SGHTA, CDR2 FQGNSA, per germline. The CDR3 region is CASSPRGVGANVLTF. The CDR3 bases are TGTGCCAGCAGCCCCAGAGGGGTCGGGGCCAACGTCCTGACTTTC.

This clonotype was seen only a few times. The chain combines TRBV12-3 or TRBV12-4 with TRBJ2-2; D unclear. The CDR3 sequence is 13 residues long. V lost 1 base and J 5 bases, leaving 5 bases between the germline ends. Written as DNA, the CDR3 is TGTGCCAGCAGTTTAGTGGAAACCGGGGAGCTGTTTTTT. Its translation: CASSLVETGELFF.

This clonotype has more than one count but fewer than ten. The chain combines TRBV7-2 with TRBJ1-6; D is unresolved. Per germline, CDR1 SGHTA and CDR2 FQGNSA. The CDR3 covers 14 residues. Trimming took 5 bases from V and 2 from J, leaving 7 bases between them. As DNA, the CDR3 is TGTGCCAGCAGCCTGGGGACCTATAATTCACCCCTCCACTTT. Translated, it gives CASSLGTYNSPLHF.

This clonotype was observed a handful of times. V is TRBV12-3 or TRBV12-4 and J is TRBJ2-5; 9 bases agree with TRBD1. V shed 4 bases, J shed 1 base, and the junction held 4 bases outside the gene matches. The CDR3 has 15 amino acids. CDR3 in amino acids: CASSSQQGAQETQYF. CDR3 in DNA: TGTGCCAGCAGTTCCCAACAGGGGGCCCAAGAGACCCAGTACTTC.

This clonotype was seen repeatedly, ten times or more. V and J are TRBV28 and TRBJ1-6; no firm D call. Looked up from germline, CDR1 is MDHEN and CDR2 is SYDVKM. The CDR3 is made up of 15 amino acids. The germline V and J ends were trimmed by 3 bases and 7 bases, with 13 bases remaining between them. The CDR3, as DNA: TGTGCCAGCAGTTTGGGCGTCAGGTGGAATTCACCCCTCCACTTT. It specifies CASSLGVRWNSPLHF.

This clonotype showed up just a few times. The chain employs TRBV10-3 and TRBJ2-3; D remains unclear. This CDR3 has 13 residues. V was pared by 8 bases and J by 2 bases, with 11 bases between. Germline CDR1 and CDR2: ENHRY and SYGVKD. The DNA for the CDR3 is TGTGCCATCTTACGAGCCCTCACAGATACGCAGTATTTT. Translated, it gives CAILRALTDTQYF.

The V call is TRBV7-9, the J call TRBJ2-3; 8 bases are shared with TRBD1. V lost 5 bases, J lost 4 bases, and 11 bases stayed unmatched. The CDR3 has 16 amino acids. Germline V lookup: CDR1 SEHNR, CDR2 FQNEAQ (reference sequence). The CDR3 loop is CASSITTGDSADTQYF. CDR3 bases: TGTGCCAGCAGCATCACGACAGGGGATAGTGCAGATACGCAGTATTTT. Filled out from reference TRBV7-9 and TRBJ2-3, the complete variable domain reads DTGVSQNPRHKITKRGQNVTFRCDPISEHNRLYWYRQTLGQGPEFLTYFQNEAQLEKSRLLSDRFSAERPKGSFSTLEIQRTEQGDSAMYLCASSITTGDSADTQYFGPGTRLTVL.

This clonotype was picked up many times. CDR3 residues: CASSLAIGGVYNEQFF. The CDR3 nucleotides are TGTGCCAGCAGCTTAGCTATTGGGGGGGTATACAATGAGCAGTTCTTC. The gene calls are TRBV7-2 and TRBJ2-1, with 7 positions matching TRBD2. This CDR3 is built from 16 residues. Germline CDR1 is SGHTA and CDR2 is FQGNSA. J lost 4 bases, V lost 0 bases, and 6 bases had no gene match.

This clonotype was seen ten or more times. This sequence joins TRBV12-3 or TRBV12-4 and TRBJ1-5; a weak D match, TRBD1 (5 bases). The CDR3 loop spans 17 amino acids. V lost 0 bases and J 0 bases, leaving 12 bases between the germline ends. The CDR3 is CASSLALGTHSNQPQHF. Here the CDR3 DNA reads TGTGCCAGCAGTTTAGCGCTAGGGACTCATAGCAATCAGCCCCAGCATTTT.

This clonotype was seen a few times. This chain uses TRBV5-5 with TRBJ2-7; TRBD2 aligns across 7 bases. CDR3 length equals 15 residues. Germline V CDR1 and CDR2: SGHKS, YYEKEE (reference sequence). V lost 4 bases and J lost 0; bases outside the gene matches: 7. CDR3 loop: CASSPHSGASYEQYF. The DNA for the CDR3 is TGTGCCAGCAGCCCGCACAGCGGGGCCTCCTACGAGCAGTACTTC.

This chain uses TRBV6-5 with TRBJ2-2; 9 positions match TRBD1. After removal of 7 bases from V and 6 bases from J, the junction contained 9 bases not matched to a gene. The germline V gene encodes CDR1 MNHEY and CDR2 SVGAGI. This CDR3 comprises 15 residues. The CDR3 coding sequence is TGTGCCAGCAATATAGGGACAGGGCGAGCCGGGGAGCTGTTTTTT. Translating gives CASNIGTGRAGELFF.

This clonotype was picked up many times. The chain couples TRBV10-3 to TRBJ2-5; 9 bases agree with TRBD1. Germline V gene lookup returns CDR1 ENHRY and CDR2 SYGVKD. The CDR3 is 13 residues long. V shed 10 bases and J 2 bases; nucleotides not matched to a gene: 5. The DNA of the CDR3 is TGTGCCACACTAGGACAGGGGCAAGAGACCCAGTACTTC. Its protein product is CATLGQGQETQYF.

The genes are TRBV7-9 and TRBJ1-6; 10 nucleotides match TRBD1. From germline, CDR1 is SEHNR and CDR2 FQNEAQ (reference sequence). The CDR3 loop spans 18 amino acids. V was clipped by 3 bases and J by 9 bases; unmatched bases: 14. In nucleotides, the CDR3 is TGTGCCAGCAGCTTTACTTCCGGGACAGGGGCAATTCTTTCACCCCTCCACTTT. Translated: CASSFTSGTGAILSPLHF.

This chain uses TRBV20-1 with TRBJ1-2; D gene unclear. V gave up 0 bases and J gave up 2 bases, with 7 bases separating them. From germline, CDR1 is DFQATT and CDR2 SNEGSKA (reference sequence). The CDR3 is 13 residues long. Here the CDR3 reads CSARDISNYGYTF. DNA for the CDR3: TGCAGTGCTAGAGATATATCGAACTATGGCTACACCTTC.

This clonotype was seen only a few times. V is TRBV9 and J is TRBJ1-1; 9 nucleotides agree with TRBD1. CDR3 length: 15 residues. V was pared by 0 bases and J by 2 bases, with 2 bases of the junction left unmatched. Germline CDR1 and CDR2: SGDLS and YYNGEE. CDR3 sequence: CASSVATGGNTEAFF. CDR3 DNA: TGTGCCAGCAGCGTAGCAACAGGGGGCAACACTGAAGCTTTCTTT.

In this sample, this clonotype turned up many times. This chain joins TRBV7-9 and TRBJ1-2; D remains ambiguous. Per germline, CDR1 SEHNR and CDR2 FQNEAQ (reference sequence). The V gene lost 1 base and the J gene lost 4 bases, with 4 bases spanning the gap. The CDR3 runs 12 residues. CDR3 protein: CASSLGGYGYTF. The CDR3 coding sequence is TGTGCCAGCAGCTTAGGAGGCTATGGCTACACCTTC.

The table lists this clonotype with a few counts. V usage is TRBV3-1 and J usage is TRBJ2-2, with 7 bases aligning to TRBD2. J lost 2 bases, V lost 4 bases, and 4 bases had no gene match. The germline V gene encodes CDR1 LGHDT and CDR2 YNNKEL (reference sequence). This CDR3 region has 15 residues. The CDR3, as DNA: TGTGCCAGCAGCCTCCCGGGGGGTAACACCGGGGAGCTGTTTTTT. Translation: CASSLPGGNTGELFF.

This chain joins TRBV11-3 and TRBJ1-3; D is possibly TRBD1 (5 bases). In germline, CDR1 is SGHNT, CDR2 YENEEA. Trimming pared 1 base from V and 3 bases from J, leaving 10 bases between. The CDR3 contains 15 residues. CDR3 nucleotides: TGTGCCAGCAGCTTAGGATTGGGGGATGGAAACACCATATATTTT. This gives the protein CASSLGLGDGNTIYF.

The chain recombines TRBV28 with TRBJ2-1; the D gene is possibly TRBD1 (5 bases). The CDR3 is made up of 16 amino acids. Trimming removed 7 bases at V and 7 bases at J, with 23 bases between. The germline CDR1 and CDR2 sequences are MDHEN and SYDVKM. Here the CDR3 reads CASKFARSGRPNEQFF. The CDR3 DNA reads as TGTGCCAGCAAGTTTGCGCGGTCAGGGCGACCGAATGAGCAGTTCTTC.

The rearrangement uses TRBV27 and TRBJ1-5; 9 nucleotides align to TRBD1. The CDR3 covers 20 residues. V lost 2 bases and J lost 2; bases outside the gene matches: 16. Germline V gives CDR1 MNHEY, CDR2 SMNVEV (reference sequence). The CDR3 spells CASSLEGDRVSDIGNQPQHF. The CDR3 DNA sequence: TGTGCCAGCAGTTTAGAAGGGGACAGGGTGTCCGATATCGGCAATCAGCCCCAGCATTTT.

Here the CDR3 DNA reads TGTGCCAGCAGCCCCCAAGCGGGAGGGTCCTCCTACGAGCAGTACTTC. Protein: CASSPQAGGSSYEQYF. The rearrangement links TRBV14 to TRBJ2-7; 10 nucleotides agree with TRBD2. This CDR3 region has 16 residues. Germline trimming cut 4 bases from V and 0 bases from J; bases unmatched to any gene: 6. CDR1 SGHDN and CDR2 FVKESK come from the germline V gene.

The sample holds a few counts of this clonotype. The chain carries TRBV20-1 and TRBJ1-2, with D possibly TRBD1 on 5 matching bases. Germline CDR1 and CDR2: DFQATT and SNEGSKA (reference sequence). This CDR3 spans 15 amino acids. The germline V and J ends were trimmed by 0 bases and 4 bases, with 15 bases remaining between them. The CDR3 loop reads CSARDSGVGSYGYTF. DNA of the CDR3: TGCAGTGCTAGAGATTCGGGGGTTGGTAGCTATGGCTACACCTTC.